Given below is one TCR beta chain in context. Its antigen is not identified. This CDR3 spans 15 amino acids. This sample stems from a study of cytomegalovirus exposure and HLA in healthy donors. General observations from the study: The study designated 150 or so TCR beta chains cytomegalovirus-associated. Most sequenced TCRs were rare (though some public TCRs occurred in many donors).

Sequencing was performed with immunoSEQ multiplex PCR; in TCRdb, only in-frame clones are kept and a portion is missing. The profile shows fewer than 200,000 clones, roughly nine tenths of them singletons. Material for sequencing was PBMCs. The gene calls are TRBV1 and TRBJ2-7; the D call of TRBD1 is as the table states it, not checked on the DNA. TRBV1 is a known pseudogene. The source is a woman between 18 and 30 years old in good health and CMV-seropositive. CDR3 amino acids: CTSSQGTGGSYEQYF. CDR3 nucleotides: TGCACCAGCAGCCAGGGGACAGGGGGCTCGTACGAGCAGTACTTC.